This T cell receptor beta chain originates from a study of blood T cell repertoires in COVID-19. Study at large: Samples representing acute and convalescent COVID-19 were sourced from the United States, Italy and Spain. Sources were T cells, B-cell-depleted T cells, or PBMCs; the material itself was cDNA or gDNA.

In the authors' methods: The authors estimated nucleated cell counts from reference gene primer amplification. The protocol was immunoSEQ multiplex PCR, while the TCRdb copy is restricted to in-frame clones and leaves out a portion. Clone size and V and J calls were adopted from that table, with D and trimming inferred from the DNA. The sample yields approximately 130,000 clones, around four fifths seen once. The CDR3 has 17 amino acids. Losses at the gene ends were 2 bases for V and 2 bases for J; bases not matched to a gene: 8. Germline loops: CDR1 SGHNT, CDR2 YYREEE (reference sequence). In its sample, this clone was seen once.

This TCR came from a human donor in a cohort sampled during active COVID-19. V usage is TRBV5-4 and J usage is TRBJ2-3, with 10 bases that match TRBD2. The sequenced sample was peripheral blood. DNA for the CDR3: TGTGCCAGCAGCTTCGGGACTAGCGTACAAATCACAGATACGCAGTATTTT. Its translation is CASSFGTSVQITDTQYF. The entire variable domain, with the rest obtained from reference TRBV5-4 and TRBJ2-3, is as follows: ETGVTQSPTHLIKTRGQQVTLRCSSQSGHNTVSWYQQALGQGPQFIFQYYREEENGRGNFPPRFSGLQFPNYSSELNVNALELDDSALYLCASSFGTSVQITDTQYFGPGTRLTVL.